A selection of T cell receptor beta chains follows, all from one sample in a study of metastatic and nonmetastatic thyroid tumors. TCRdb re-analyzed the PCR reads using MiXCR. The profile shows over 10,000 clones, around an eighth of them singletons. Source material: blood. These receptors were obtained from a female donor with papillary thyroid cancer or a benign thyroid nodule (not recorded which). Some clones in this sample may be carry-over from other donors' samples. Both conserved end residues are part of each CDR3. The D gene is left open where the match is weak. Not every row has a clone size; where given, it reads once, few, many or a size class.

D gene	V gene	J gene	clone size	CDR3 protein	CDR3 DNA
TRBD1	TRBV3-1	TRBJ2-7	many	CASSQVDRGHEQYF	TGTGCCAGCAGCCAAGTGGACAGGGGCCACGAGCAGTACTTC
TRBD2	TRBV7-8	TRBJ2-1	few	CASSRKLAGESYNEQFF	TGTGCCAGCAGTCGTAAACTAGCGGGGGAATCCTACAATGAGCAGTTCTTC
TRBD2	TRBV6-1	TRBJ2-1	medium-sized	CASSELAGSYNEQFF	TGTGCCAGCAGTGAACTAGCGGGCTCCTACAATGAGCAGTTCTTC
NA	TRBV18	TRBJ1-1	many	CASSPVRDSEAFF	TGTGCCAGCTCACCAGTTCGTGACTCTGAAGCTTTCTTT
NA	TRBV27	TRBJ1-1	NA	CASSLAGRDTEAFF	TGTGCCAGCAGTTTAGCAGGGCGTGACACTGAAGCTTTCTTT
TRBD1	TRBV10-2	TRBJ1-2	few	CASSEQGPFGYTF	TGCGCCAGCAGCGAACAGGGGCCCTTTGGCTACACCTTC
NA	TRBV25-1	TRBJ2-7	many	CASSDSKEAPYEQYF	TGTGCCAGCAGTGACTCGAAAGAAGCACCCTACGAGCAGTACTTC
TRBD2	TRBV11-2	TRBJ2-2	NA	CASSFPSGANTGELFF	TGTGCCAGCAGCTTCCCTAGCGGCGCGAACACCGGGGAGCTGTTTTTT
NA	TRBV20-1	TRBJ2-5	many	CSASSPPGQTQYF	TGCAGTGCTAGTTCTCCTCCTGGGCAAACCCAGTACTTC
NA	TRBV4-3	TRBJ1-2	many	CASSQDRSGSYGYTF	TGCGCCAGCAGCCAAGATCGATCCGGGTCCTATGGCTACACCTTC
TRBD2	TRBV19	TRBJ2-1	many	CASSISSGRTYNEQFF	TGTGCCAGTAGTATTTCCAGCGGGAGGACCTACAATGAGCAGTTCTTC
TRBD2	TRBV7-2	TRBJ2-1	many	CASSLVWRGDNEQFF	TGTGCCAGCAGCTTAGTATGGCGGGGGGACAATGAGCAGTTCTTC
NA	TRBV7-9	TRBJ2-7	many	CASSLEGGSSYEQYF	TGTGCCAGCAGCTTAGAGGGGGGGAGCTCCTACGAGCAGTACTTC
TRBD2	TRBV27	TRBJ2-1	medium-sized	CASRGLAGAEEAFF	TGTGCCAGCAGGGGACTAGCGGGAGCGGAGGAGGCGTTCTTC
TRBD1	TRBV11-2	TRBJ2-4	many	CASSSGTDENIQYF	TGTGCCAGCAGCTCAGGGACAGACGAGAACATTCAGTACTTC
NA	TRBV12-3/TRBV12-4	TRBJ1-4	many	CASTRTPTEKLFF	TGTGCCAGCACCCGCACACCAACGGAAAAACTGTTTTTT
NA	TRBV5-8	TRBJ2-5	many	CASLGQETQYF	TGTGCCAGCCTAGGGCAAGAGACCCAGTACTTC
NA	TRBV19	TRBJ1-2	many	CASHPGGADYGYTF	TGTGCCTCTCACCCCGGGGGCGCGGACTATGGCTACACCTTC
NA	TRBV28	TRBJ1-1	many	CAVLKTVNTEAFF	TGTGCCGTTTTAAAGACGGTGAACACTGAAGCTTTCTTT
TRBD2	TRBV6-1	TRBJ2-5	many	CASSEWGSGRGQETQYF	TGTGCCAGCAGTGAATGGGGTAGCGGGAGAGGGCAAGAGACCCAGTACTTC
NA	TRBV28	TRBJ1-2	few	CASSSNPEGYGYTF	TGTGCCAGCAGTTCGAACCCTGAAGGATATGGCTACACCTTC
NA	TRBV12-3/TRBV12-4	TRBJ1-4	many	CASSAQGKNEKLFF	TGTGCCAGCAGTGCGCAGGGGAAGAATGAAAAACTGTTTTTT
NA	TRBV30	TRBJ2-2	many	CAWRPRSGELFF	TGTGCCTGGAGACCCCGAAGTGGGGAGCTGTTTTTT
NA	TRBV6-1	TRBJ2-5	many	CASRESPGGMPSGETQYF	TGTGCCAGCAGAGAATCCCCTGGAGGTATGCCGAGCGGGGAGACCCAGTACTTC
TRBD1	TRBV2	TRBJ1-5	many	CASSDLTGGNQPQHF	TGTGCCAGCAGTGACTTGACAGGGGGTAATCAGCCCCAGCATTTT
TRBD2	TRBV12-3/TRBV12-4	TRBJ2-2	few	CASSLSSGGSNTGELFF	TGTGCCAGCAGTTTAAGTAGCGGGGGCTCTAACACCGGGGAGCTGTTTTTT
NA	TRBV9	TRBJ1-1	many	CASSVVGAAEAFF	TGTGCCAGCAGCGTAGTGGGGGCAGCTGAAGCTTTCTTT
NA	TRBV10-2	TRBJ2-1	medium-sized	CASRRAGEDYNEQFF	TGCGCCAGCAGGCGGGCAGGAGAGGACTACAATGAGCAGTTCTTC
NA	TRBV28	TRBJ2-7	many	CATRPREKHGEQYF	TGTGCCACCCGTCCCCGGGAGAAGCACGGCGAGCAGTACTTC
NA	TRBV2	TRBJ2-5	many	CASSPQGTEETQYF	TGTGCCAGCAGTCCTCAGGGGACGGAGGAGACCCAGTACTTC
NA	TRBV6-1	TRBJ2-5	medium-sized	CASSRTGSETQYF	TGTGCCAGCAGCCGTACAGGGTCGGAGACCCAGTACTTC
TRBD2	TRBV20-1	TRBJ2-1	NA	CSGDSGGAAEQFF	TGCAGTGGGGATAGCGGGGGGGCGGCTGAGCAGTTCTTC
NA	TRBV5-1	TRBJ2-1	many	CASSLVDYNEQFF	TGCGCCAGCAGCTTGGTTGATTACAATGAGCAGTTCTTC
NA	TRBV27	TRBJ2-2	medium-sized	CASRGVGTGELFF	TGTGCCAGCAGGGGAGTGGGCACCGGGGAGCTGTTTTTT
TRBD1	TRBV30	TRBJ2-1	many	CAHEPGQGLGEQFF	TGTGCCCACGAGCCCGGACAGGGTTTGGGTGAGCAGTTCTTC
NA	TRBV19	TRBJ2-3	many	CASIERGSDTQYF	TGTGCCAGTATCGAGCGTGGGTCAGATACGCAGTATTTT
NA	TRBV5-6	TRBJ2-7	many	CASESIGISYEQYF	TGTGCCAGTGAAAGTATCGGGATTTCCTACGAGCAGTACTTC
NA	TRBV28	TRBJ2-7	NA	CASSLSGGEQYF	TGTGCCAGCAGTTTATCTGGGGGCGAGCAGTACTTC
TRBD2	TRBV11-3	TRBJ2-7	many	CASSPAGTREEQYF	TGTGCCAGCAGCCCTGCCGGGACTAGGGAAGAGCAGTACTTC
NA	TRBV2	TRBJ2-3	NA	CASNRGSGDTQYF	TGTGCCAGCAACCGAGGGAGTGGGGATACGCAGTATTTT
NA	TRBV7-6	TRBJ1-1	many	CASGGAGEAFF	TGTGCCAGCGGAGGGGCCGGTGAAGCTTTCTTT
NA	TRBV5-1	TRBJ2-2	many	CASRGGSAGELFF	TGCGCCAGCAGAGGGGGTTCGGCCGGGGAGCTGTTTTTT
NA	TRBV19	TRBJ1-2	few	CASSIFGERVDGYTF	TGTGCCAGTAGTATCTTCGGGGAGAGGGTCGATGGCTACACCTTC
TRBD2	TRBV3-1	TRBJ2-7	many	CASRRTTREGPQYF	TGTGCCAGCAGACGCACCACCAGGGAGGGACCGCAGTACTTC
NA	TRBV6-1	TRBJ1-1	medium-sized	CASSGQAFEAFF	TGTGCCAGCAGTGGGCAGGCTTTTGAAGCTTTCTTT
TRBD1	TRBV5-4	TRBJ2-2	few	CASSGRDRVTGELFF	TGTGCCAGCAGCGGCCGGGACAGGGTAACCGGGGAGCTGTTTTTT
TRBD1	TRBV12-3/TRBV12-4	TRBJ1-4	many	CASRTTGGKEKLFF	TGTGCCAGCAGAACGACAGGGGGGAAGGAAAAACTGTTTTTT
TRBD1	TRBV6-1	TRBJ1-5	medium-sized	CASSKPPGQGGDQPQHF	TGTGCCAGCAGTAAACCCCCGGGACAGGGGGGAGATCAGCCCCAGCATTTT
NA	TRBV7-8	TRBJ1-2	medium-sized	CASSLRGGQHYGYTF	TGTGCCAGCAGCTTAAGGGGCGGTCAACACTATGGCTACACCTTC
NA	TRBV5-8	TRBJ1-6	many	CASSLEGVGSPLHF	TGTGCCAGCAGCTTGGAAGGGGTAGGTTCACCCCTCCACTTT
NA	TRBV7-9	TRBJ1-4	many	CASSPPGAPNEKLFF	TGTGCCAGCAGCCCTCCAGGGGCGCCTAATGAAAAACTGTTTTTT
NA	TRBV19	TRBJ1-4	many	CASSQVPGQKLFF	TGTGCCAGTAGTCAGGTACCGGGACAAAAACTGTTTTTT
NA	TRBV6-1	TRBJ2-3	NA	CASSEGVISGYTQYF	TGTGCCAGCAGTGAGGGGGTAATATCGGGGTATACGCAGTATTTT
NA	TRBV11-2	TRBJ1-2	NA	CASSPERYGYTF	TGTGCCAGCAGCCCTGAGAGGTATGGCTACACCTTC
NA	TRBV6-5	TRBJ2-7	NA	CDSSYSSRYGKYGQYF	TGTGACAGCAGTTACTCGTCGAGGTACGGCAAATACGGGCAGTACTTC
NA	TRBV29-1	TRBJ2-7	many	CSASTDSSYEQYF	TGCAGCGCGTCGACTGATAGCTCCTACGAGCAGTACTTC
TRBD1	TRBV9	TRBJ2-3	many	CASSVSRGDTQYF	TGTGCCAGCAGCGTGTCCAGGGGGGATACGCAGTATTTT
TRBD1	TRBV28	TRBJ1-1	many	CASSYPGGNTEAFF	TGTGCCAGCAGTTATCCAGGGGGGAACACTGAAGCTTTCTTT
NA	TRBV6-6	TRBJ2-7	medium-sized	CASSYRAGYYEQYF	TGTGCCAGCAGTTATCGGGCAGGATACTACGAGCAGTACTTC